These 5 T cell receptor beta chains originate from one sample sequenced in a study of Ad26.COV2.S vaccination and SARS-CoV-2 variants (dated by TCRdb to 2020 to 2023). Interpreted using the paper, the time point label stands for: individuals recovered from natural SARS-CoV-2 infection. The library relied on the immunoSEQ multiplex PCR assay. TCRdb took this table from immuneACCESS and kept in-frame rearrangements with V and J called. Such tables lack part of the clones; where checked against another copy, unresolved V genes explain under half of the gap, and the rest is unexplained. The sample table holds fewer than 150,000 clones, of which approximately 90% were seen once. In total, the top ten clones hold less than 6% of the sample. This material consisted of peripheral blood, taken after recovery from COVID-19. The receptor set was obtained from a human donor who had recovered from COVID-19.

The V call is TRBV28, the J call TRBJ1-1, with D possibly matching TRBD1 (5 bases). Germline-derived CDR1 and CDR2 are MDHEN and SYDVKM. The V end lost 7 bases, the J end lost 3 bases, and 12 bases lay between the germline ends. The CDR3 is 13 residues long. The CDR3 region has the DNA TGTGCCAGCACTCCGGGACTGTACACTGAAGCTTTCTTT. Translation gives CASTPGLYTEAFF.

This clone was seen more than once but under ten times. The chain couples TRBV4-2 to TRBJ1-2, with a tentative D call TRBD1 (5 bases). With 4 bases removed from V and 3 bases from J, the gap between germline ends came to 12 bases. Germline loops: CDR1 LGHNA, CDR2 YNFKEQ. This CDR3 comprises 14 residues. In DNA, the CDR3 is TGTGCCAGCAGCCCGGGGGAGGGCGACTATGGCTACACCTTC. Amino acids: CASSPGEGDYGYTF.

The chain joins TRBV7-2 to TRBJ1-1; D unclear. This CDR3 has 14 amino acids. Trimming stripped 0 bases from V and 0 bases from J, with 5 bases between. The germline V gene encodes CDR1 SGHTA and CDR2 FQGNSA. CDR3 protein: CASSLAVMNTEAFF. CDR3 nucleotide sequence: TGTGCCAGCAGCTTAGCAGTCATGAACACTGAAGCTTTCTTT.

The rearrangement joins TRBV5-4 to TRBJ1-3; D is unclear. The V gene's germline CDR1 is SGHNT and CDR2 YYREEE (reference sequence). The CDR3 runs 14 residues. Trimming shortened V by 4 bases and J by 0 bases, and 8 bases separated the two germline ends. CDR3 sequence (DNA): TGTGCCAGCAGCCGCAAAGACTCTGGAAACACCATATATTTT. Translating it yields CASSRKDSGNTIYF.

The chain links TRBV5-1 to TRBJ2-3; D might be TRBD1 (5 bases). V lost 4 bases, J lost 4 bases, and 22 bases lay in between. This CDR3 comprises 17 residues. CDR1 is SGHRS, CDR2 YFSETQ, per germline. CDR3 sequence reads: CASSLGQGRVGSDTQYF. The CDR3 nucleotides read TGCGCCAGCAGCCTAGGGCAGGGCCGAGTGGGGTCAGATACGCAGTATTTT. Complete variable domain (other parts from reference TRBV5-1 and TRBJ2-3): KAGVTQTPRYLIKTRGQQVTLSCSPISGHRSVSWYQQTPGQGLQFLFEYFSETQRNKGNFPGRFSGRQFSNSRSEMNVSTLELGDSALYLCASSLGQGRVGSDTQYFGPGTRLTVL.